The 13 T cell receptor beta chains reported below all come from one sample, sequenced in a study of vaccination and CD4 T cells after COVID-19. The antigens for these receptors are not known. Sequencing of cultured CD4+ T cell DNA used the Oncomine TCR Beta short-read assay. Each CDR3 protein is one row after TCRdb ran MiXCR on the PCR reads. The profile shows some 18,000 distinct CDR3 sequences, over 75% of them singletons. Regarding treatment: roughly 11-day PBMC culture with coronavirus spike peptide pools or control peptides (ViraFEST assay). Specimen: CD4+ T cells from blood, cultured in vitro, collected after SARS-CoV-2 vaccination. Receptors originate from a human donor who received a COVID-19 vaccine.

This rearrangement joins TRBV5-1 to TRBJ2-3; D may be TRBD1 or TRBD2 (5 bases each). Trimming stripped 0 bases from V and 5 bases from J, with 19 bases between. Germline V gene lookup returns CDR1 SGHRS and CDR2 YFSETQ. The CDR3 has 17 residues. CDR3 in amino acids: CASSLVEGSAVRDTQYF. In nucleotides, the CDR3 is TGCGCCAGCAGCTTGGTAGAGGGGTCAGCAGTTCGAGATACGCAGTATTTT.

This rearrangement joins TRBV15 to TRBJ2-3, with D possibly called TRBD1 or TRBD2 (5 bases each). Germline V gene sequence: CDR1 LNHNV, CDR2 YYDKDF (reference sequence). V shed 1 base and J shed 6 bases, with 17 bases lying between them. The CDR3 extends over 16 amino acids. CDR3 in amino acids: CATSRVLEGWGDTQYF. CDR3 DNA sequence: TGTGCCACCAGCAGAGTTTTAGAGGGATGGGGGGATACGCAGTATTTT.

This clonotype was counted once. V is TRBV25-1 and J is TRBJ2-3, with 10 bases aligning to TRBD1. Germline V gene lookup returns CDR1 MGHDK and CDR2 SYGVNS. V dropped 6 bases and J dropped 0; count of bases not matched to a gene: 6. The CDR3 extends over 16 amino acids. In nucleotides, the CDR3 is TGTGCCAGCAGGGATGACAGGGGGCCTAGCACAGATACGCAGTATTTT. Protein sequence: CASRDDRGPSTDTQYF.

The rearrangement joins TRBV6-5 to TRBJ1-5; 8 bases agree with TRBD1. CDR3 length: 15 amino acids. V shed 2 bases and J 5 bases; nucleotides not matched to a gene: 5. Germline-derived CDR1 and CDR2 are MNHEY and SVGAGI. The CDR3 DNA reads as TGTGCCAGCAGTTACAGGCAGGGGGCTCATCAGCCCCAGCATTTT. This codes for CASSYRQGAHQPQHF.

CDR3 amino acids: CASSYSIGTARTDTQYF. The CDR3 DNA is TGTGCCAGCAGTTACTCGATTGGTACAGCCCGCACAGATACGCAGTATTTT. The V and J genes are TRBV6-2 or TRBV6-3 and TRBJ2-3; no clear D. V lost 0 bases, J lost 1 base, and 14 bases lay in between. Per germline, CDR1 MNHEY and CDR2 SVGEGT. CDR3 length equals 17 residues.

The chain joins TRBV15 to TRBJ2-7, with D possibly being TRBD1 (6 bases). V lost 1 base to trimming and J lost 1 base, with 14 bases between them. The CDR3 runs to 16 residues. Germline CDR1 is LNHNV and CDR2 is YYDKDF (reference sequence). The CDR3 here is CATSRGTVSLSYEQYF. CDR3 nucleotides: TGTGCCACCAGCAGAGGGACAGTCTCCTTATCCTACGAGCAGTACTTC.

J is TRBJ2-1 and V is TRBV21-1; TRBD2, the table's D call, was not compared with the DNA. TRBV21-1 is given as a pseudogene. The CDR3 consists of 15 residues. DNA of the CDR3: TGTGCCAGCAGTAATCTAGCGGGGGGGCCGAATGAGCAGTTCTTC. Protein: CASSNLAGGPNEQFF.

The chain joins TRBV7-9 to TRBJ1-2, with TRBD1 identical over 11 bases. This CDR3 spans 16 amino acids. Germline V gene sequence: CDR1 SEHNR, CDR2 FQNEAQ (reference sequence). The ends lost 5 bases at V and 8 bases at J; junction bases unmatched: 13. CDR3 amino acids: CASSPQGVGTGGGYTF. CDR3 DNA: TGTGCCAGCAGCCCGCAGGGAGTGGGGACAGGGGGAGGCTACACCTTC.

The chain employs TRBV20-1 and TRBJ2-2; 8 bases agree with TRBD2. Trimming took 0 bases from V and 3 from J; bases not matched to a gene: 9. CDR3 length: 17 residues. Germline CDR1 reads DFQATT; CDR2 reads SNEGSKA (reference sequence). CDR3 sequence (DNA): TGCAGTGCTAGAGAGGTGCGGGGGGCGATGGACACCGGGGAGCTGTTTTTT. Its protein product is CSAREVRGAMDTGELFF.

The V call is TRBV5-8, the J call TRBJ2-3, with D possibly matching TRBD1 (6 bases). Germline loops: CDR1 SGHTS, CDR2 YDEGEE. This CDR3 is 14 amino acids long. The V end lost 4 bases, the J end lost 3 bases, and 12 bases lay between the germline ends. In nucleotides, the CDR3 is TGTGCCAGCAGCCGACGGACAGTGACAGATACGCAGTATTTT. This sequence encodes CASSRRTVTDTQYF.

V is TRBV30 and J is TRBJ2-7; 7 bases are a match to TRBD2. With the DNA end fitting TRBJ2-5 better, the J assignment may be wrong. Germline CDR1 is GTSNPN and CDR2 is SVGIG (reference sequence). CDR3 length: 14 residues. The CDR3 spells CAWRRGGYRETQYF. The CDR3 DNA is TGTGCCTGGCGGCGCGGGGGATATCGAGAGACCCAGTACTTC.

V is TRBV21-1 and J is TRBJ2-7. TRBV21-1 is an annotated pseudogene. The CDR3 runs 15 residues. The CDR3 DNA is TGTGCCAGCAGCAAGGGTCGGCCGAGCTCCTACGAGCAGTACTTC. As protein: CASSKGRPSSYEQYF.

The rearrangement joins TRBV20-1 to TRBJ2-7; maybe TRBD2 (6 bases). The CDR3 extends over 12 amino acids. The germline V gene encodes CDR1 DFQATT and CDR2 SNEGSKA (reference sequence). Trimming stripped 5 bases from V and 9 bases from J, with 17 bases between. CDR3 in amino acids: CSAPQGGIGQYF. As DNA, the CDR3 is TGCAGTGCTCCCCAAGGAGGGATAGGGCAGTACTTC.